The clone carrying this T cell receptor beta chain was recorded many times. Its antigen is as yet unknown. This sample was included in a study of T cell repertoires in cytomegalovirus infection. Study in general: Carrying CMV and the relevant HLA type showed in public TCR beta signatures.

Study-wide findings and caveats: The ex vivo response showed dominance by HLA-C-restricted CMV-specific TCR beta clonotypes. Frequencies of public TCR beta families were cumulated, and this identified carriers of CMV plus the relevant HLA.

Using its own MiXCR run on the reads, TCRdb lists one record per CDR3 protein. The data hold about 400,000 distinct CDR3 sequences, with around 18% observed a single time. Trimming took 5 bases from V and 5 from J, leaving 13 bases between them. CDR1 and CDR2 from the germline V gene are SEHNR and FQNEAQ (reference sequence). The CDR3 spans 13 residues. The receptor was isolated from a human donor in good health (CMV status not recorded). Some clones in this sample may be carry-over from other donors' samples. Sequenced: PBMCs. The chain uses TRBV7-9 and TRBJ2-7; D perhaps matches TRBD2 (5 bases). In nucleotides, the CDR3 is TGTGCCAGCAGCCCCCGAGGGTCCCACGAGCAGTACTTC. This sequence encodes CASSPRGSHEQYF.